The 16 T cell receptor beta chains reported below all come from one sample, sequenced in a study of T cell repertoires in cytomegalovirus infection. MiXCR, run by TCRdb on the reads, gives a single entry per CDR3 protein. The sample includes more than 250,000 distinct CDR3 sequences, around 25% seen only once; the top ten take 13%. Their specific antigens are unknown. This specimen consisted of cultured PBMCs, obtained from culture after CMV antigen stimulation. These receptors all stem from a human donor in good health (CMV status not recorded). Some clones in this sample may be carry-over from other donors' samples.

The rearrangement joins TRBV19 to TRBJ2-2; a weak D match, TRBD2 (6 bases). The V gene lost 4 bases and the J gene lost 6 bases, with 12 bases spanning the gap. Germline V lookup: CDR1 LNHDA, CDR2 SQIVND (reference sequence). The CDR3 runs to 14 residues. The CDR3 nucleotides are TGTGCCAGTAGTAATCGGAGGGAGGCCGGGGAGCTGTTTTTT. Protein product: CASSNRREAGELFF.

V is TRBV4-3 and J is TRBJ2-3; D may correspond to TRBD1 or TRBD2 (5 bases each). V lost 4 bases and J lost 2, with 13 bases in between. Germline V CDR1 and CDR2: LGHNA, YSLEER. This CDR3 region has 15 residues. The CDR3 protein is CASSPRQGVTDTQYF. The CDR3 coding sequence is TGCGCCAGCAGCCCCCGCCAGGGAGTCACAGATACGCAGTATTTT.

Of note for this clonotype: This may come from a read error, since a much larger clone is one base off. CDR3 nucleotides: TGTGCCAGCAGCTTAGAGAGCAGGGTGTACACTGAAGCTTTCTTT. Encoded protein: CASSLESRVYTEAFF. The J gene is TRBJ1-1, the V gene TRBV11-2; D is possibly TRBD1 (5 bases). Germline V gene data show CDR1 as SGHAT and CDR2 as FQNNGV. CDR3 size: 15 residues. Trimming shortened V by 0 bases and J by 3 bases, and 11 bases separated the two germline ends.

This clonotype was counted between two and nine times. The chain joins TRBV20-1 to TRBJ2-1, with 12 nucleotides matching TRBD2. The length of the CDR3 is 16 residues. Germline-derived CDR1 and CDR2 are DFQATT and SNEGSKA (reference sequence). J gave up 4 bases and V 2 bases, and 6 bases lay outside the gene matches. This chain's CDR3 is CSARTRTSGKYNEQFF. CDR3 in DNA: TGCAGTGCTAGAACTCGGACTAGCGGGAAATACAATGAGCAGTTCTTC.

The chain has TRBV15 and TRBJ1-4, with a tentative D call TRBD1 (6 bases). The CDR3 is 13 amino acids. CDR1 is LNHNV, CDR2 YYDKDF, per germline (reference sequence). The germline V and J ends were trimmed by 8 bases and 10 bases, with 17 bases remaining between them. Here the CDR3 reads CATEGEGHRKLFF. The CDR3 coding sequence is TGTGCCACCGAGGGGGAGGGACACCGAAAACTGTTTTTT.

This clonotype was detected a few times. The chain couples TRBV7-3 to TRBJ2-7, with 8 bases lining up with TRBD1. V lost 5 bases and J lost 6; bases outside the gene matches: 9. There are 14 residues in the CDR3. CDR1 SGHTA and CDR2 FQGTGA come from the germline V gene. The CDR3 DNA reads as TGTGCCAGCAGCCAAGGACAGGGTTTTAGCGAGCAGTACTTC. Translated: CASSQGQGFSEQYF.

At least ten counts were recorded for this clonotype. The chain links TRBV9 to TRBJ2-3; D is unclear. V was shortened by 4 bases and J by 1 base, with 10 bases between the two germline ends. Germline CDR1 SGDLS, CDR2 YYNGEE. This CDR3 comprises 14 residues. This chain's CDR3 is CASSTGSRTDTQYF. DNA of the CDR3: TGTGCCAGCAGCACGGGCAGCCGCACAGATACGCAGTATTTT.

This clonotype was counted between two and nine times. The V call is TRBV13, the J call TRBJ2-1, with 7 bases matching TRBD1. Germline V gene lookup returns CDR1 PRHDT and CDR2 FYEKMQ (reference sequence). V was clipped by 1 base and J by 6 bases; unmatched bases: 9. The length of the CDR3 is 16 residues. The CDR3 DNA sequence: TGTGCCAGCAGCTTAGTGGGACAGTATCGGAGCAATGAGCAGTTCTTC. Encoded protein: CASSLVGQYRSNEQFF.

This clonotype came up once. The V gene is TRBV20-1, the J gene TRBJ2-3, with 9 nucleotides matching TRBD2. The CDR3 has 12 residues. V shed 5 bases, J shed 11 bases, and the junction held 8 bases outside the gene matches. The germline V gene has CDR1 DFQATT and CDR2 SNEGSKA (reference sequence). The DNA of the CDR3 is TGCAGTGCTCAGCGGGAGGCCAACCAGCAGTATTTT. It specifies CSAQREANQQYF.

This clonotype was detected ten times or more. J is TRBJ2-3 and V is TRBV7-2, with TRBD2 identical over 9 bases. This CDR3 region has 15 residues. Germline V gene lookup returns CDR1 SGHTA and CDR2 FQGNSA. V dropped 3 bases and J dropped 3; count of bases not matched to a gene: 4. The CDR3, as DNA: TGTGCCAGCAGCTTTTCCAGCGGGGGGACAGATACGCAGTATTTT. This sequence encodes CASSFSSGGTDTQYF.

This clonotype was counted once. The chain's CDR3 is CASSTGGMETQYF. The CDR3 DNA reads TGTGCCAGCAGCACCGGCGGTATGGAGACCCAGTACTTC. V is TRBV7-3 and J is TRBJ2-5; no definite D call. CDR1 SGHTA and CDR2 FQGTGA come from the germline V gene. The V end lost 5 bases, the J end lost 5 bases, and 12 bases lay between the germline ends. The CDR3 totals 13 residues.

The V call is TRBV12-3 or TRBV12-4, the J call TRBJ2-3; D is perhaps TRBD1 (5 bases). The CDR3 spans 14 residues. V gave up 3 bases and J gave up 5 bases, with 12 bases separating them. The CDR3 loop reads CASSFSRVGDTQYF. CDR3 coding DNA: TGTGCCAGCAGTTTCTCCAGGGTCGGAGATACGCAGTATTTT.

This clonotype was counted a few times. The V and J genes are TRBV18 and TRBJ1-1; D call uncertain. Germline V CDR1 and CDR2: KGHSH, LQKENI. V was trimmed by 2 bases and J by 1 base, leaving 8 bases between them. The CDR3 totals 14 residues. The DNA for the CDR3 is TGTGCCAGCTCACCAGGGTCCAGGAACACTGAAGCTTTCTTT. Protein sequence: CASSPGSRNTEAFF.

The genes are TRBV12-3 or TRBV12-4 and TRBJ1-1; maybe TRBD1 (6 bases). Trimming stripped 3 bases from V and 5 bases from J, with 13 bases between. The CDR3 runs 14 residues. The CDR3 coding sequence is TGTGCCAGCAGTTTCGACAGGCGGGGGACTGAAGCTTTCTTT. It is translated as CASSFDRRGTEAFF.

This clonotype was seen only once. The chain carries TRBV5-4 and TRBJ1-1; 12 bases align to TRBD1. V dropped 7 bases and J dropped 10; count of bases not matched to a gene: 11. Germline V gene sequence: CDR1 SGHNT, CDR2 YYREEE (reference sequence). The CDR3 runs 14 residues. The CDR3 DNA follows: TGTGCCAGCCGTCAGGGACAGGGGGCGCCGGGAGCTTTCTTT. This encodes CASRQGQGAPGAFF.

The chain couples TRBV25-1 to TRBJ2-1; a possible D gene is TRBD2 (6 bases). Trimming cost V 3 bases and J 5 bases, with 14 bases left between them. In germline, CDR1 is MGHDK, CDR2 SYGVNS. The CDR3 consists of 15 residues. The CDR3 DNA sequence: TGTGCCAGCAGTGATCGGCGGGAAGCCCACAATGAGCAGTTCTTC. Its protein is CASSDRREAHNEQFF.